These 2 T cell receptor beta chains came from one sample sequenced in a study of blood T cells in healthy people across ages. A second roughly 6 to 11 cycle PCR used barcoded and J-beta primers. Via MiXCR, TCRdb re-called the 5' RACE reads, giving one row per CDR3 protein. Of about 800,000 distinct CDR3 sequences in the sample, roughly 25% were seen once. This sample also appeared in a second study, on T cells of mothers and their children.

Input material: blood. Receptors originate from a boy under 18 in good health.

This clonotype was seen only a few times. The V gene is TRBV27, the J gene TRBJ2-5; 12 bases map to TRBD1. Germline V gives CDR1 MNHEY, CDR2 SMNVEV (reference sequence). The CDR3 extends over 15 amino acids. V dropped 6 bases and J dropped 11; count of bases not matched to a gene: 13. CDR3 sequence reads: CASRPRDRGPVEQYF. The DNA for the CDR3 is TGTGCCAGCAGACCTAGGGACAGGGGGCCTGTAGAGCAGTACTTC.

This chain links TRBV6-5 with TRBJ2-1, with TRBD2 matching over 10 bases. The CDR3 sequence is 14 residues long. V was pared by 5 bases and J by 6 bases, with 4 bases of the junction left unmatched. Germline V gene sequence: CDR1 MNHEY, CDR2 SVGAGI. CDR3 sequence: CASSRLAGANEQFF. As DNA, the CDR3 is TGTGCCAGCAGTCGGCTAGCGGGAGCCAATGAGCAGTTCTTC.